Listed below are T cell receptor beta chains from one sample, sequenced in a study of Graves' ophthalmopathy and Graves' hyperthyroidism. A single record per CDR3 protein comes from TCRdb applying MiXCR to the multiplex PCR reads. The sample has some 750,000 distinct CDR3 sequences, approximately 40% seen once. The specimen was peripheral blood. These receptors were collected from an adult man with Graves' ophthalmopathy. Each CDR3 is given with its conserved first and last residue. Each record gives: J gene, clone size, V gene, D gene, CDR3 protein, CDR3 DNA. A D gene is named only where the DNA matches it firmly. The listing skips clone size in some rows; elsewhere it reads once, few, many or a size class.

TRBJ1-5 | . | TRBV7-9 | . | CASSLRGDRTQHF | TGTGCCAGCAGCTTGCGCGGGGATCGTACCCAGCATTTT
TRBJ1-4 | few | TRBV4-3 | . | CASSQGGGGNEKLFF | TGCGCCAGCAGCCAAGGCGGTGGGGGTAATGAAAAACTGTTTTTT
TRBJ2-7 | few | TRBV5-6 | . | CASSIKGIVVQYF | TGTGCCAGCAGCATCAAAGGGATTGTTGTGCAGTACTTC
TRBJ2-5 | . | TRBV20-1 | . | CSASMGERVEETQYF | TGCAGTGCTAGTATGGGGGAAAGGGTAGAAGAGACCCAGTACTTC
TRBJ2-7 | . | TRBV20-1 | TRBD2 | CSSKRGSMTGGGTYEQYF | TGCAGTTCCAAGCGGGGCTCCATGACGGGCGGGGGAACCTACGAGCAGTACTTC
TRBJ1-4 | . | TRBV10-3 | . | CAWSAGEEKLFF | TGTGCCTGGAGTGCAGGGGAAGAAAAACTGTTTTTT
TRBJ2-7 | . | TRBV29-1 | TRBD1 | CSVGGQGLTYEQYF | TGCAGCGTTGGCGGACAGGGACTTACCTACGAGCAGTACTTC
TRBJ1-2 | many | TRBV19 | . | CASRLQGSYGYTF | TGTGCCAGTAGGCTCCAGGGAAGCTATGGCTACACCTTC
TRBJ2-2 | few | TRBV7-3 | TRBD1 | CASRKGAGTGELFF | TGTGCCAGCCGCAAGGGGGCAGGGACCGGGGAGCTGTTTTTT
TRBJ2-7 | . | TRBV10-3 | . | CAISESTGDEQYF | TGTGCCATCAGTGAGTCGACGGGTGACGAGCAGTACTTC
TRBJ2-7 | . | TRBV20-1 | TRBD1 | CSARERDRVYEQYF | TGCAGTGCTAGAGAGAGGGACAGGGTATACGAGCAGTACTTC
TRBJ2-7 | few | TRBV20-1 | . | CSARDYRYSDEQYF | TGCAGTGCTAGAGATTATCGCTACTCTGACGAGCAGTACTTC
TRBJ2-5 | . | TRBV20-1 | TRBD1 | CSVNTGVVETQYF | TGCAGTGTTAACACAGGGGTCGTAGAGACCCAGTACTTC
TRBJ1-5 | few | TRBV29-1 | . | CSVGEGGSPQHF | TGCAGCGTTGGGGAGGGGGGGTCGCCCCAGCATTTT
TRBJ1-6 | many | TRBV20-1 | . | CSARGSRQDNSPLHF | TGCAGTGCTAGAGGCAGTAGACAGGATAATTCACCCCTCCACTTT
TRBJ1-1 | many | TRBV7-2 | . | CASSLGDPGSTEAFF | TGTGCCAGCAGCTTAGGGGACCCAGGGAGCACTGAAGCTTTCTTT
TRBJ1-2 | few | TRBV6-4 | . | CASSDFGGDYTF | TGTGCCAGCAGTGACTTCGGGGGTGACTACACCTTC
TRBJ1-2 | . | TRBV19 | . | CASSVQENYGYTF | TGTGCCAGTAGTGTACAGGAGAACTATGGCTACACCTTC
TRBJ1-4 | . | TRBV2 | TRBD1 | CASRGQGPSEKLFF | TGTGCCAGCAGAGGACAGGGCCCCTCTGAAAAACTGTTTTTT
TRBJ1-2 | . | TRBV2 | . | CASSPLAGPPAGGYTF | TGTGCCAGCAGTCCCTTGGCGGGACCCCCTGCTGGTGGCTACACCTTC
TRBJ1-5 | . | TRBV9 | . | CASSPMGGIQPQHF | TGTGCCAGCAGCCCGATGGGGGGTATTCAGCCCCAGCATTTT
TRBJ1-1 | few | TRBV7-9 | . | CASSSRGAWDTEAFF | TGTGCCAGCAGTTCACGGGGGGCGTGGGACACTGAAGCTTTCTTT
TRBJ1-2 | many | TRBV29-1 | . | CSVESAANGYTF | TGCAGCGTTGAATCGGCAGCCAATGGCTACACCTTC
TRBJ2-3 | . | TRBV25-1 | TRBD2 | CASGMTSGRSTDTQYF | TGTGCCAGCGGAATGACTAGCGGGAGATCTACAGATACGCAGTATTTT
TRBJ2-3 | . | TRBV7-9 | . | CASSLVGTAGTQYF | TGTGCCAGCAGCTTAGTAGGCACGGCGGGTACGCAGTATTTT
TRBJ2-1 | many | TRBV7-9 | TRBD2 | CASSFRLADNNEQFF | TGTGCCAGCAGCTTTAGACTAGCGGATAACAATGAGCAGTTCTTC
TRBJ2-7 | once | TRBV2 | . | CATSDHRSSYEQYF | TGTGCCACCAGTGACCACAGGAGCTCCTACGAGCAGTACTTC
TRBJ1-5 | few | TRBV4-2 | . | CASSLPYTADGNSNQPQHF | TGTGCCAGCAGCTTGCCCTACACCGCGGACGGGAATAGCAATCAGCCCCAGCATTTT
TRBJ1-3 | many | TRBV10-3 | . | CAISDGQLSGNTIYF | TGTGCCATCAGCGACGGACAGCTCTCTGGAAACACCATATATTTT
TRBJ2-7 | . | TRBV7-9 | TRBD2 | CASSYVGSGSTYEQYF | TGTGCCAGCAGCTACGTCGGTAGCGGGAGTACCTACGAGCAGTACTTC
TRBJ1-4 | . | TRBV7-2 | . | CASSSSGEKLLF | TGTGCCAGCAGCTCATCCGGGGAAAAACTGCTTTTT
TRBJ2-2 | . | TRBV9 | . | CASNRTNTGELFF | TGTGCCAGCAACAGGACGAACACCGGGGAGCTGTTTTTT
TRBJ1-2 | . | TRBV15 | . | CATSSRRVDYGYTF | TGTGCCACCAGCAGTCGACGAGTCGATTATGGCTACACCTTC
TRBJ2-7 | few | TRBV4-2 | . | CASSQEVGGKQYF | TGTGCCAGCAGCCAAGAAGTGGGAGGAAAGCAGTACTTC
TRBJ2-7 | . | TRBV7-2 | TRBD2 | CASSSLAGLSKQYF | TGTGCCAGCAGCTCACTAGCGGGATTATCCAAGCAGTACTTC
TRBJ1-2 | . | TRBV12-3/TRBV12-4 | TRBD1 | CASSLGTGSGGYTF | TGTGCCAGCAGTTTAGGGACAGGGAGCGGTGGCTACACCTTC
TRBJ2-5 | . | TRBV10-3 | . | CAISESNGAYTGEQETQYF | TGTGCCATCAGTGAGTCGAACGGGGCGTACACCGGGGAGCAAGAGACCCAGTACTTC
TRBJ1-1 | . | TRBV11-2 | TRBD1 | CASRVPAGQGGADTEAFF | TGTGCCAGCAGAGTCCCGGCGGGACAGGGGGGGGCGGACACTGAAGCTTTCTTT
TRBJ2-7 | . | TRBV5-1 | TRBD1 | CASSLATGQPPYEQYF | TGCGCCAGCAGCTTGGCCACGGGACAGCCTCCCTACGAGCAGTACTTC
TRBJ1-4 | . | TRBV12-3/TRBV12-4 | TRBD1 | CASSSTGWGDEKLFF | TGTGCCAGCAGTTCGACAGGGTGGGGAGACGAAAAACTGTTTTTT
TRBJ2-7 | few | TRBV7-9 | . | CASSLGGSFYEQYF | TGTGCCAGCAGCTTGGGGGGAAGTTTCTACGAGCAGTACTTC
TRBJ1-5 | . | TRBV7-2 | . | CASSLAAGGIKETQHF | TGTGCCAGCAGCTTAGCTGCGGGGGGGATTAAAGAGACCCAGCATTTT
TRBJ1-5 | . | TRBV4-1 | . | CASSHREGNQPQHF | TGCGCCAGCAGTCACAGGGAGGGCAATCAGCCCCAGCATTTT
TRBJ1-6 | . | TRBV10-3 | . | CASSLSGAGVNSPLHF | TGTGCCAGCAGTCTCTCTGGGGCAGGGGTGAATTCACCCCTCCACTTT
TRBJ1-4 | . | TRBV7-2 | . | CASSQGPHGYEKLFF | TGTGCCAGCAGCCAAGGCCCCCATGGTTACGAAAAACTGTTTTTT
TRBJ1-1 | . | TRBV10-3 | . | CATLTDTEAFF | TGTGCCACCTTGACTGACACTGAAGCTTTCTTT
TRBJ1-6 | . | TRBV25-1 | TRBD1 | CASSPISPHRGSSPLHF | TGTGCCAGCAGTCCTATATCCCCCCACAGGGGCAGTTCACCCCTCCACTTT
TRBJ1-3 | many | TRBV29-1 | . | CSVEDGDSGNTIYF | TGCAGCGTTGAAGACGGGGACTCTGGAAACACCATATATTTT